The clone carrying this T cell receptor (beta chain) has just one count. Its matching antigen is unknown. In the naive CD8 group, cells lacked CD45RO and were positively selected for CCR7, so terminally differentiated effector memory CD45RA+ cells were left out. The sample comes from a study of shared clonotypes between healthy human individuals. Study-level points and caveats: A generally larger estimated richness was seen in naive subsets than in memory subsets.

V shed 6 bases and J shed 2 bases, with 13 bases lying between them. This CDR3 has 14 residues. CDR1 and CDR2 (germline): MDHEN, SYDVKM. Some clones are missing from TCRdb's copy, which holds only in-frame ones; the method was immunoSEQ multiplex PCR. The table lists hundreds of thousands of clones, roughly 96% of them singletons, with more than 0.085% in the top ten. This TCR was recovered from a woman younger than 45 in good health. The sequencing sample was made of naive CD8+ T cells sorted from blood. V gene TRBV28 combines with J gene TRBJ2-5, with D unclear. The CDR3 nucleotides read TGTGCCAGCAGCGTCACAGATGTACAAGAGACCCAGTACTTC. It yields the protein CASSVTDVQETQYF. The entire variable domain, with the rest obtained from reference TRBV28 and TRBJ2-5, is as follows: DVKVTQSSRYLVKRTGEKVFLECVQDMDHENMFWYRQDPGLGLRLIYFSYDVKMKEKGDIPEGYSVSREKKERFSLILESASTNQTSMYLCASSVTDVQETQYFGPGTRLLVL.